Following are 28 T cell receptor beta chains from one sample sequenced in a study of T-cell reconstitution after alpha-beta-depleted transplantation in children listed by TCRdb under 2016. Sample treatment or condition, as interpreted from the label and publication: allogeneic hematopoietic cell transplantation with graft depleted of TCRalphabeta T cells and CD19 B cells. Library generation was performed with PCR. The sequencer was an Illumina HiSeq 2500. To normalize quantification of the TCRbeta repertoire, the TCR libraries were built with molecular barcoding that relied on unique molecular identifiers. The public reads were run again by TCRdb, first through fastp at Q25 and then through MiXCR, and only productive beta chains were kept. Rows are unified per CDR3 protein, each entry keeping the most common DNA and genes. Within this sample are about 830,000 distinct CDR3 sequences, with 15% to 20% of them counted one time only. Jointly, the top ten make up under 6% of the sample.

The source was PBMCs, mostly from graft donor cells, collected 360 days after TCRalphabeta/CD19-depleted stem cell transplant. Source of these receptors: a male patient between 5 and 17 years old who had a stem cell transplant for acute lymphoblastic leukemia, so the T cells may come from the graft donor.

As regards this clonotype: This may arise from a read error, as a much more abundant clone is one base away. The chain couples TRBV5-1 to TRBJ2-7; D is uncertain. V shed 7 bases and J shed 6 bases, with 20 bases lying between them. The CDR3 spans 14 residues. Looked up from germline, CDR1 is SGHRS and CDR2 is YFSETQ. The DNA of the CDR3 is TGCGCCAGCGCCTGGGAATGGTCCCCTCTCGAGCAGTACTTC. Its translation: CASAWEWSPLEQYF.

This clonotype has ten or more counts. CDR3 sequence: CASSQTSDPSYEQYF. In DNA form, the CDR3 reads TGCGCCAGCAGCCAGACTAGCGACCCGTCCTACGAGCAGTACTTC. The genes are TRBV5-1 and TRBJ2-7, with 8 bases matching TRBD2. Trimming at V came to 4 bases and at J to 1 base, leaving 7 bases not matched to a gene. This CDR3 has 15 amino acids. CDR1 and CDR2 from the germline V gene are SGHRS and YFSETQ. Drawing the rest from reference TRBV5-1 and TRBJ2-7, the complete variable domain is KAGVTQTPRYLIKTRGQQVTLSCSPISGHRSVSWYQQTPGQGLQFLFEYFSETQRNKGNFPGRFSGRQFSNSRSEMNVSTLELGDSALYLCASSQTSDPSYEQYFGPGTRLTVT.

This clonotype was seen more than once but under ten times. The chain has TRBV20-1 and TRBJ1-5; no reliable D call. CDR3 length: 14 amino acids. V shed 3 bases and J shed 0 bases, with 9 bases lying between them. CDR1 DFQATT and CDR2 SNEGSKA come from the germline V gene (reference sequence). Written as DNA, the CDR3 is TGCAGTGCTAGTATTCCACATAGCAATCAGCCCCAGCATTTT. Its translation is CSASIPHSNQPQHF.

This chain uses TRBV7-9 with TRBJ2-7; unclear D gene. Trimming stripped 7 bases from V and 2 bases from J, with 18 bases between. CDR3 length equals 15 residues. Per the germline V gene, CDR1 is SEHNR and CDR2 is FQNEAQ (reference sequence). The CDR3 region is CASIPPSQRPYEQYF. Written as DNA, the CDR3 is TGTGCCAGCATCCCCCCCAGTCAGCGACCCTACGAGCAGTACTTC.

The chain uses TRBV2 and TRBJ2-1, with 9 bases fitting TRBD2. The CDR3 contains 15 residues. The V segment lost 5 bases and the J segment 9 bases; nucleotides outside the gene matches: 11. CDR1 and CDR2 from the germline V gene are SNHLY and FYNNEI. The CDR3 DNA follows: TGTGCCAGCAGTACTTTAGCGGGAGTGCGCCCTGAGCAGTTCTTC. Amino acid sequence: CASSTLAGVRPEQFF.

The CDR3: CASWRRDRLLAGASYEQYF. The CDR3 region has the DNA TGTGCCAGCTGGCGTCGTGACCGGCTCCTAGCGGGAGCCTCCTACGAGCAGTACTTC. This chain joins TRBV12-3 or TRBV12-4 and TRBJ2-7; TRBD2 aligns across 10 bases. With 8 bases clipped from V and 0 bases from J, the junction kept 19 bases outside the gene matches. This CDR3 contains 19 residues.

This chain joins TRBV10-3 and TRBJ2-1; 9 bases align to TRBD2. The CDR3 spans 19 residues. CDR1 and CDR2 (germline): ENHRY, SYGVKD. V shed 7 bases, J shed 1 base, and the junction held 17 bases outside the gene matches. The CDR3 DNA reads as TGTGCCATCAAGGATCCGGGCGGGAGGGCCTCAAGGTCCTACAATGAGCAGTTCTTC. Protein sequence: CAIKDPGGRASRSYNEQFF.

This clonotype was observed many times. The rearrangement links TRBV5-4 to TRBJ2-1; no reliable D call. Germline assignment: CDR1 SGHNT and CDR2 YYREEE (reference sequence). The CDR3 has 12 residues. V gave up 2 bases and J gave up 6 bases, with 6 bases separating them. The CDR3 region has the DNA TGTGCCAGCAGCTTCAAAATCAATGAGCAGTTCTTC. It yields the protein CASSFKINEQFF.

A few counts support this clonotype. J is TRBJ2-3 and V is TRBV29-1, with 15 bases lining up with TRBD2. V was clipped by 2 bases and J by 3 bases; unmatched bases: 6. From germline, CDR1 is SQVTM and CDR2 ANQGSEA. CDR3 size: 17 residues. CDR3 residues: CSVERGTSGRRTDTQYF. In DNA, the CDR3 is TGCAGCGTTGAACGCGGGACTAGCGGGAGGAGGACAGATACGCAGTATTTT.

The rearrangement uses TRBV25-1 and TRBJ1-1, with TRBD1 as a possible D gene (5 bases). The V gene's germline CDR1 is MGHDK and CDR2 SYGVNS. The CDR3 extends over 11 amino acids. Trimming removed 4 bases from V and 6 bases from J, with 6 bases in between. The CDR3 bases are TGTGCCAGCAGTGGGGGGGCTGAAGCTTTCTTT. It encodes CASSGGAEAFF.

This clonotype was seen at least ten times. The V call is TRBV11-2, the J call TRBJ2-7; 7 bases match TRBD2. This CDR3 is 15 amino acids long. V lost 2 bases, J lost 0 bases, and 4 bases stayed unmatched. In germline, CDR1 is SGHAT, CDR2 FQNNGV. The DNA of the CDR3 is TGTGCCAGCAGCTTATCTCCTAGCGGCTCCTACGAGCAGTACTTC. Protein product: CASSLSPSGSYEQYF.

This clonotype was counted at least ten times. V gene TRBV27 combines with J gene TRBJ2-1, with 8 nucleotides matching TRBD2. The CDR3 contains 18 residues. Losses at the gene ends were 5 bases for V and 4 bases for J; bases not matched to a gene: 16. Germline assignment: CDR1 MNHEY and CDR2 SMNVEV (reference sequence). The CDR3 spells CASSPEISGRGPYNEQFF. Here the CDR3 DNA reads TGTGCCAGCAGTCCAGAGATAAGCGGGAGAGGCCCGTACAATGAGCAGTTCTTC.

The chain couples TRBV7-3 to TRBJ2-1; 12 bases match TRBD2. V lost 2 bases to trimming and J lost 8 bases; unmatched junction nucleotides: 13. This CDR3 region has 18 residues. Germline values: CDR1 SGHTA, CDR2 FQGTGA. The CDR3 nucleotides are TGTGCCAGCAGCTTATCGGGGTCGACTAGCGGGAGAGAGGATGAGCAGTTCTTC. Its protein product is CASSLSGSTSGREDEQFF.

This chain joins TRBV9 and TRBJ2-3; 8 bases map to TRBD1. The germline CDR1 and CDR2 sequences are SGDLS and YYNGEE. Germline trimming cut 4 bases from V and 2 bases from J; bases unmatched to any gene: 18. This CDR3 has 19 residues. The CDR3 nucleotides are TGTGCCAGCAGCCGGGGGACAGGCGGGGTCTGGGGACCCACAGATACGCAGTATTTT. It translates to CASSRGTGGVWGPTDTQYF.

The chain links TRBV11-3 to TRBJ2-1, with D possibly being TRBD2 (6 bases). The CDR3 contains 16 residues. Trimming took 2 bases from V and 1 from J, leaving 12 bases between them. Germline V lookup: CDR1 SGHNT, CDR2 YENEEA. CDR3 nucleotides: TGTGCCAGCAGCTTAAGTCTGGGGGGATCCTACAATGAGCAGTTCTTC. It translates to CASSLSLGGSYNEQFF. Together with reference TRBV11-3 and TRBJ2-1, the CDR3 gives the full variable domain: EAGVVQSPRYKIIEKKQPVAFWCNPISGHNTLYWYLQNLGQGPELLIRYENEEAVDDSQLPKDRFSAERLKGVDSTLKIQPAELGDSAVYLCASSLSLGGSYNEQFFGPGTRLTVL.

The J gene is TRBJ2-1, the V gene TRBV12-3 or TRBV12-4; TRBD1 or TRBD2 may be the D gene (5 bases each). V lost 5 bases and J 4 bases, leaving 21 bases between the germline ends. This CDR3 spans 17 amino acids. The CDR3 nucleotides are TGTGCCAGCAGTCGGGGCAGGTTCGCTCCTGTATACAATGAGCAGTTCTTC. This sequence encodes CASSRGRFAPVYNEQFF.

This clonotype was counted between two and nine times. The CDR3 DNA reads as TGTGCCAGCACGGCAAGTTTCTACAATGAGCAGTTCTTC. It translates to CASTASFYNEQFF. The V and J genes are TRBV2 and TRBJ2-1, with no clear D. V shed 7 bases and J shed 3 bases, with 10 bases lying between them. The CDR3 sequence is 13 residues long. Germline-derived CDR1 and CDR2 are SNHLY and FYNNEI. The full variable domain, with the rest looked up from reference TRBV2 and TRBJ2-1, is EPEVTQTPSHQVTQMGQEVILRCVPISNHLYFYWYRQILGQKVEFLVSFYNNEISEKSEIFDDQFSVERPDGSNFTLKIRSTKLEDSAMYFCASTASFYNEQFFGPGTRLTVL.

The chain recombines TRBV3-1 with TRBJ2-1, with 14 bases that match TRBD2. V was pared by 0 bases and J by 3 bases, with 4 bases of the junction left unmatched. This CDR3 is built from 18 residues. Germline CDR1 LGHDT, CDR2 YNNKEL (reference sequence). Written as DNA, the CDR3 is TGTGCCAGCAGCCAAGATGGACTAGCGGGAGGAAGCTACAATGAGCAGTTCTTC. Amino acid sequence: CASSQDGLAGGSYNEQFF.

There are a few counts of this clonotype. The rearrangement uses TRBV7-9 and TRBJ1-1, with 10 bases identical to TRBD1. V gave up 1 base and J gave up 1 base; unmatched junction bases: 6. Germline values: CDR1 SEHNR, CDR2 FQNEAQ (reference sequence). This CDR3 contains 17 residues. The CDR3 DNA reads TGTGCCAGCAGCTTAGGACAGGGGGCTCTTCGGAACACTGAAGCTTTCTTT. It yields the protein CASSLGQGALRNTEAFF.

This clonotype was recorded a few times. The chain couples TRBV7-2 to TRBJ2-7; a possible D gene is TRBD1 (5 bases). V was clipped by 5 bases and J by 2 bases, with 13 bases between them. CDR1 and CDR2 (germline): SGHTA, FQGNSA. The CDR3 spans 14 residues. The DNA of the CDR3 is TGTGCCAGCAGCCCGTATTGGGGCCCCTACGAGCAGTACTTC. Translation gives CASSPYWGPYEQYF. The entire variable domain, with the rest obtained from reference TRBV7-2 and TRBJ2-7, is as follows: GAGVSQSPSNKVTEKGKDVELRCDPISGHTALYWYRQSLGQGLEFLIYFQGNSAPDKSGLPSDRFSAERTGGSVSTLTIQRTQQEDSAVYLCASSPYWGPYEQYFGPGTRLTVT.

Only a few counts were recorded for this clonotype. The chain uses TRBV28 and TRBJ2-6; a weak D match, TRBD1 (5 bases). The germline V gene encodes CDR1 MDHEN and CDR2 SYDVKM. With 8 bases removed from V and 0 bases from J, the gap between germline ends came to 20 bases. The CDR3 is 18 residues long. The CDR3 loop is CASRLSDRIYSGANVLTF. CDR3 in DNA: TGTGCCAGCCGTCTTAGTGACAGAATCTACTCTGGGGCCAACGTCCTGACTTTC.

This clonotype was observed at least ten times. The chain employs TRBV5-1 and TRBJ2-7; TRBD2 aligns across 9 bases. The CDR3 length is 16 residues. V was pared by 3 bases and J by 4 bases, with 11 bases of the junction left unmatched. Germline assignment: CDR1 SGHRS and CDR2 YFSETQ. The CDR3 here is CASSSLAGGFIYEQYF. The CDR3, as DNA: TGCGCCAGCAGCTCCCTGGCGGGAGGGTTTATATACGAGCAGTACTTC.

This clonotype came up a few times. The V call is TRBV27, the J call TRBJ2-1; 7 nucleotides agree with TRBD2. After removal of 8 bases from V and 3 bases from J, the junction contained 7 bases not matched to a gene. Germline V gene sequence: CDR1 MNHEY, CDR2 SMNVEV (reference sequence). The CDR3 loop spans 14 amino acids. CDR3: CASGTSSGYNEQFF. The CDR3 coding sequence is TGTGCCAGCGGAACATCTAGCGGCTACAATGAGCAGTTCTTC.

The chain uses TRBV3-1 and TRBJ2-2, with D perhaps matching TRBD1 (8 bases). The CDR3 totals 16 residues. The V end was cut by 2 bases, the J end by 4 bases, with 14 bases between. Germline V gives CDR1 LGHDT, CDR2 YNNKEL (reference sequence). CDR3 sequence reads: CASSQPTGEGTGELFF. CDR3 bases: TGTGCCAGCAGCCAACCGACAGGGGAGGGCACCGGGGAGCTGTTTTTT.

The V and J genes are TRBV12-3 or TRBV12-4 and TRBJ2-2; 11 bases are a match to TRBD1. After removal of 5 bases from V and 9 bases from J, the junction contained 14 bases not matched to a gene. The CDR3 has 17 amino acids. The CDR3 DNA follows: TGTGCCAGCAGTCCGAAAGTCAGGACAGGGGGCAACCGGGAGCTGTTTTTT. Residues: CASSPKVRTGGNRELFF.

This clonotype came up many times. This chain uses TRBV29-1 with TRBJ2-7, with 10 bases lining up with TRBD2. Germline CDR1 is SQVTM and CDR2 is ANQGSEA. The V and J ends lost 6 bases and 4 bases, in that order; junction bases with no gene match: 15. This CDR3 is built from 16 residues. CDR3 DNA sequence: TGCAGCGTAACCAATCCTAGCGGGAGAGGGTCATACGAGCAGTACTTC. Translating it yields CSVTNPSGRGSYEQYF.

The sample holds a few counts of this clonotype. The CDR3 DNA follows: TGCGCCAGCCGGCGTCTTAGCGGAGAATCCCCAGATACGCAGTATTTT. This sequence encodes CASRRLSGESPDTQYF. This sequence joins TRBV4-1 and TRBJ2-3, with D maybe TRBD2 (6 bases). Germline assignment: CDR1 MGHRA and CDR2 YSYEKL. V was clipped by 8 bases and J by 4 bases, with 22 bases between them. There are 16 residues in the CDR3.

This clonotype appeared a few times. An end of the junction differs from the germline gene, which may be a read error. The genes are TRBV9 and TRBJ2-1, with 9 bases identical to TRBD2. Germline V gene lookup returns CDR1 SGDLS and CDR2 YYNGEE. CDR3 size: 14 residues. CDR3 nucleotide sequence: TGTGCCAGCACCGTAGCGGGGGTGGGGGATGAGCAGTTCTTC. Encoded protein: CASTVAGVGDEQFF.